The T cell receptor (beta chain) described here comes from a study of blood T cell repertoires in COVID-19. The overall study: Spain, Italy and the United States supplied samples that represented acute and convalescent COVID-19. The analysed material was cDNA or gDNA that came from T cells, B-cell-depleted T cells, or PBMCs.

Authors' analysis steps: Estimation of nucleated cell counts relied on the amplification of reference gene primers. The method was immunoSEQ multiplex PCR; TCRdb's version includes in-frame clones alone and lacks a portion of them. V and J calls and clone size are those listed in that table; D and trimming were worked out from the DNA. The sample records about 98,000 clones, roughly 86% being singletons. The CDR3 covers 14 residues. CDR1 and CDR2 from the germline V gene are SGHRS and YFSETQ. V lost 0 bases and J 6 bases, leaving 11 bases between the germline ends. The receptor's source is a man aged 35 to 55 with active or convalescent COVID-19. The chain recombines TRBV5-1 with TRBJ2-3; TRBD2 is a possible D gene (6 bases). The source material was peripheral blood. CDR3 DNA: TGCGCCAGCAGCTTGGGGGTAGCGGTGGATACGCAGTATTTT. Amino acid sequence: CASSLGVAVDTQYF.